This entry lists 2 T cell receptor beta chains sequenced from one sample in a study of cytomegalovirus exposure and HLA in healthy donors. 13 Jbeta primers and 60 Vbeta primers were used for the PCR. Data came from immunoSEQ multiplex PCR; TCRdb stores just in-frame clones and leaves some out. The sample includes 90,000 to 140,000 clones, over 75% of them seen just once. The sequencing input was PBMCs. These receptors originate from a woman between 40 and 50 years old in good health and CMV-seropositive.

This clone occurred once. This sequence joins TRBV27 and TRBJ2-1; TRBD2 matches at 10 bases. Per germline, CDR1 MNHEY and CDR2 SMNVEV (reference sequence). Trimming removed 2 bases from V and 4 bases from J; junction bases left unmatched: 8. This CDR3 is built from 17 residues. In DNA form, the CDR3 reads TGTGCCAGCAGTTTAGGAGAGCGGGGGGGCCTTTACAATGAGCAGTTCTTC. Amino acid sequence: CASSLGERGGLYNEQFF.

This chain joins TRBV7-6 and TRBJ1-1, with D possibly TRBD1 on 6 matching bases. The germline V gene has CDR1 SGHVS and CDR2 FNYEAQ. Trimming took 0 bases from V and 1 from J, leaving 12 bases between them. The CDR3 loop spans 16 amino acids. CDR3 in DNA: TGTGCCAGCAGCTTAGCAGGGGACACTCCGAACACTGAAGCTTTCTTT. Its translation: CASSLAGDTPNTEAFF.